The TCR beta chain under discussion was sequenced for a study of shared clonotypes between healthy human individuals. TCRdb's copy holds only in-frame clones and misses some; the assay was immunoSEQ multiplex PCR. The data contain around 940,000 clones, 76% of them seen just once; the ten biggest clones take up approximately 1.5%. The source of this sequence is a man between 18 and 35 years old in good health. The sequencing sample was made of memory CD4+ T cells sorted from blood. The sample's subset: CD45RA-negative fraction.

The CDR3 here is CAFSTGYSANVLTF. As DNA, the CDR3 is TGTGCCTTTTCGACAGGGTACTCGGCCAACGTCCTGACTTTC. The chain combines TRBV30 with TRBJ2-6, with 7 positions matching TRBD1. From germline, CDR1 is GTSNPN and CDR2 SVGIG (reference sequence). V shed 7 bases, J shed 6 bases, and the junction held 9 bases outside the gene matches. The CDR3 has 14 residues.